The source of this T cell receptor beta chain is a study of CXCR3-negative and CXCR3-positive naive CD8 T cells. Study context: Sequencing brought in about 140 million TRB reads altogether, and each library got about 1.5 +/- 0.3 million.

Germline values: CDR1 MDHEN, CDR2 SYDVKM. The CDR3 loop spans 14 amino acids. Libraries of TRB cDNA were made by 5' RACE and carried UMIs. One entry per CDR3 protein, without DNA, is what TCRdb gives after re-calling the 5' RACE reads. This repertoire comprises 150,000 or so distinct CDR3 sequences; its ten largest clones make up under 0.5%. Sorts performed in triplicate captured 300,000 to 350,000 cells each from every CD8+ T cell subset. Sequenced input: naive CXCR3- CD8+ T cells from blood. Described subset: CD45RO-CCR7+CD27+CD95- naive CD8+ T cells lacking CXCR3 (TNR3-). The TCR sequence derives from a human donor in good health. Some clones in this sample may be carry-over from other donors' samples. The chain couples TRBV28 to TRBJ2-7. CDR3: CASSFLNNIYEQYF.